The clone carrying this T cell receptor beta chain was counted between two and nine times. Its specificity is not known. The sample contains more than one DNA sequence encoding this CDR3. These data are taken from a study of cytomegalovirus exposure and HLA in healthy donors. Notes on the study in general: Three of the chains that were CMV-associated were confirmed in vitro to be specific for CMV antigens. Cytomegalovirus-associated status was assigned to roughly 160 TCR beta chains. Published work reported that the classifier diagnosed cytomegalovirus status with high specificity and sensitivity. CMV serostatus was the sole immune exposure data available.

The germline V gene encodes CDR1 ENHRY and CDR2 SYGVKD. V was clipped by 10 bases and J by 2 bases, with 14 bases between them. The CDR3 consists of 13 residues. The PCR had 60 Vbeta and 13 Jbeta primers. Repertoires were generated with immunoSEQ multiplex PCR, while TCRdb's copy carries only in-frame clones and drops some. The data contain more than 95,000 clones, around 65% of them singletons. The chain couples TRBV10-3 to TRBJ1-2; weak D call: TRBD1 (6 bases). The receptor was derived from a woman between 45 and 60 years old in good health and CMV-seronegative. Sequenced material: PBMCs. The CDR3 nucleotides are TGTGCCACGGGTGGGGGCACGAACTATGGCTACACCTTC. This encodes CATGGGTNYGYTF.